These 8 T cell receptor beta chains share one sample of origin, sequenced in a study of blood T cell repertoires in COVID-19. This table comes from immunoSEQ multiplex PCR, and its TCRdb copy is limited to in-frame clones, with some not included. The sample holds around 280,000 clones, about 90% seen once. The sample comprised peripheral blood. Source of these receptors: a woman between 50 and 59 years old who had recovered from COVID-19.

The chain has TRBV1 and TRBJ2-6; the table gives TRBD1 as D, unverified against the DNA. TRBV1 represents a pseudogene. This CDR3 has 15 residues. This CDR3 reads CTSSQGGQPSNVLTF. CDR3 in DNA: TGCACCAGCAGCCAAGGTGGACAGCCGAGCAACGTCCTGACTTTC.

The rearrangement links TRBV3-1 (or the pseudogene TRBV3-2) to TRBJ1-4, with D possibly matching TRBD1 (5 bases). Deletions cut 4 bases from V and 16 bases from J, with 16 bases between. From germline, CDR1 is LGHDT and CDR2 YNNKEL (reference sequence). The CDR3 runs to 12 residues. CDR3 loop: CASSLKIGTKFF. The CDR3 DNA sequence: TGTGCCAGCAGCCTCAAAATCGGGACTAAGTTTTTT.

The sample holds a few counts of this clone. The V call is TRBV11-2, the J call TRBJ1-1; 7 bases agree with TRBD1. Germline V CDR1 and CDR2: SGHAT, FQNNGV. This CDR3 has 13 amino acids. V lost 7 bases and J lost 4; bases outside the gene matches: 6. Here the CDR3 DNA reads TGTGCCAGCATTCGACAGGGTGCCACTGAAGCTTTCTTT. Its protein is CASIRQGATEAFF.

The V and J genes are TRBV18 and TRBJ2-1, with TRBD1 identical over 7 bases. Germline CDR1 reads KGHSH; CDR2 reads LQKENI. V lost 3 bases and J lost 6; bases outside the gene matches: 8. CDR3 size: 15 residues. For the CDR3, the DNA is TGTGCCAGCTCACCGCTGACAGGGATTGGCAATGAGCAGTTCTTC. Its translation: CASSPLTGIGNEQFF.

The chain combines TRBV6-2 or TRBV6-3 with TRBJ2-5; TRBD1 is a possible D gene (6 bases). The CDR3 consists of 15 residues. Germline V gene lookup returns CDR1 MNHEY and CDR2 SVGEGT. Trimming pared 5 bases from V and 4 bases from J, leaving 17 bases between. CDR3 nucleotides: TGTGCCAGCAGTGGGCGAGCGGACAGCGGAGAGACCCAGTACTTC. It codes for CASSGRADSGETQYF.

V usage is TRBV28 and J usage is TRBJ1-2, with unresolved D. The V end was cut by 7 bases, the J end by 4 bases, with 13 bases between. Germline values: CDR1 MDHEN, CDR2 SYDVKM. CDR3 length equals 13 residues. CDR3 sequence (DNA): TGTGCCAGCACGCTCACTACCCCCTATGGCTACACCTTC. Amino acid sequence: CASTLTTPYGYTF.

This rearrangement joins TRBV5-4 to TRBJ1-1; D perhaps matches TRBD1 (5 bases). This CDR3 has 13 amino acids. Looked up from germline, CDR1 is SGHNT and CDR2 is YYREEE (reference sequence). V was pared by 1 base and J by 2 bases, with 6 bases between. The CDR3: CASSLRGNTEAFF. CDR3 nucleotide sequence: TGTGCCAGCAGCTTGAGGGGTAACACTGAAGCTTTCTTT.

V gene TRBV9 combines with J gene TRBJ2-1; D is ambiguous. CDR1 SGDLS and CDR2 YYNGEE come from the germline V gene. The CDR3 is 16 amino acids. V dropped 2 bases and J dropped 5 bases, with 17 bases sitting between them. CDR3 sequence (DNA): TGTGCCAGCAGCGTCAACCCCGGCCGCGGTCACAATGAGCAGTTCTTC. Its protein is CASSVNPGRGHNEQFF. The entire variable domain, with the rest obtained from reference TRBV9 and TRBJ2-1, is as follows: DSGVTQTPKHLITATGQRVTLRCSPRSGDLSVYWYQQSLDQGLQFLIQYYNGEERAKGNILERFSAQQFPDLHSELNLSSLELGDSALYFCASSVNPGRGHNEQFFGPGTRLTVL.